This record covers a single T cell receptor (beta chain). These data come from a study of blood T cell repertoires in COVID-19. Study at large: Collection of acute and convalescent COVID-19 samples took place in the United States, Italy and Spain. T cells, B-cell-depleted T cells, or PBMCs provided the cDNA or gDNA that served as material.

The CDR3 is made up of 15 amino acids. Germline V gives CDR1 SGHTA, CDR2 FQGNSA. The V segment lost 5 bases and the J segment 2 bases; nucleotides outside the gene matches: 9. As processed by the authors: Cell counts per sample came from amplifying reference gene primers. Data came from immunoSEQ multiplex PCR; TCRdb stores just in-frame clones and leaves some out. V and J calls and clone size are those listed in that table; D and trimming were worked out from the DNA. The sample holds some 460,000 clones, around 90% seen once. The sample consisted of PBMCs or T cells enriched from blood (not recorded which). This clonotype originated in a woman aged 18-29 years with acute COVID-19. The gene calls are TRBV7-2 and TRBJ2-7; 7 positions agree with TRBD2. The CDR3 nucleotides read TGTGCCAGCAGCCCCAGTAGGGGAGGGCCCTACGAGCAGTACTTC. Residues: CASSPSRGGPYEQYF.